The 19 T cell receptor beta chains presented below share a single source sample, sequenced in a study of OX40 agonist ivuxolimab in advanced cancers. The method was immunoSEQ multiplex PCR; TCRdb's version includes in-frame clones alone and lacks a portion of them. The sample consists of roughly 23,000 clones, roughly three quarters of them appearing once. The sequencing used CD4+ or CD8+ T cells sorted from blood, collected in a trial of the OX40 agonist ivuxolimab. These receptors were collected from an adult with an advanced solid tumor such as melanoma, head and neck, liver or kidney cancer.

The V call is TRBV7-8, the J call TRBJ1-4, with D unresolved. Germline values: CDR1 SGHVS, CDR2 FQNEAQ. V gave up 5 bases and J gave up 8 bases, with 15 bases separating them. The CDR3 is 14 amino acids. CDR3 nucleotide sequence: TGTGCCAGCAGCCCGATCGGGTACAAGGAAAAACTGTTTTTT. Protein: CASSPIGYKEKLFF.

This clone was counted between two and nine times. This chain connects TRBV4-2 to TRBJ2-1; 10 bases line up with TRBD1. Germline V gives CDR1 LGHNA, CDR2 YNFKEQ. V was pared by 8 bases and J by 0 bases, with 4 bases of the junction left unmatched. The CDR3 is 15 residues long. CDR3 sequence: CASGQGESSYNEQFF. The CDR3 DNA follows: TGTGCCAGCGGACAGGGGGAGAGCTCCTACAATGAGCAGTTCTTC.

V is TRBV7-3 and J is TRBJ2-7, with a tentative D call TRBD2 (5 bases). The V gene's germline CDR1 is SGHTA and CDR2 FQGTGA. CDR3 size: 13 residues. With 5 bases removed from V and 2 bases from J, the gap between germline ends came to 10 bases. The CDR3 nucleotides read TGTGCCAGCAGCAGTAGAGCGGCCTACGAGCAGTACTTC. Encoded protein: CASSSRAAYEQYF.

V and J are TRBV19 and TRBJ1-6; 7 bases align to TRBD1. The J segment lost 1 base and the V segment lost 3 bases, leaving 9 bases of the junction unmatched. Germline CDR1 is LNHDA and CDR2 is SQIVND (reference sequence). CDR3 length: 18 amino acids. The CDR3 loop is CASSMGLAGGSYNSPLHF. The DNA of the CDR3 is TGTGCCAGTAGTATGGGGCTGGCAGGGGGTTCCTATAATTCACCCCTCCACTTT.

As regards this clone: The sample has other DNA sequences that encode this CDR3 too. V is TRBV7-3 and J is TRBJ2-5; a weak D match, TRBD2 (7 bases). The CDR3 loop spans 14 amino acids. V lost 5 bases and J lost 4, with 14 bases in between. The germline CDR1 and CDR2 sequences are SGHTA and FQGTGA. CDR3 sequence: CASSRGGVGETQYF. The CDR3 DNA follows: TGTGCCAGCAGCAGGGGGGGCGTCGGAGAGACCCAGTACTTC.

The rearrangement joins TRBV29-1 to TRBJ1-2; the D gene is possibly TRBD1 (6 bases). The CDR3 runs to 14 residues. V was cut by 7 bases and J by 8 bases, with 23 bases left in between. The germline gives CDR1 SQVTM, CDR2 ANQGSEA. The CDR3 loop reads CSASRMGGARGYTF. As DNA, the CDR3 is TGCAGCGCTTCCCGGATGGGGGGCGCGCGGGGCTACACCTTC. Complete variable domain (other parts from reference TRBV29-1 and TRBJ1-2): SAVISQKPSRDICQRGTSLTIQCQVDSQVTMMFWYRQQPGQSLTLIATANQGSEATYESGFVIDKFPISRPNLTFSTLTVSNMSPEDSSIYLCSASRMGGARGYTFGSGTRLTVV.

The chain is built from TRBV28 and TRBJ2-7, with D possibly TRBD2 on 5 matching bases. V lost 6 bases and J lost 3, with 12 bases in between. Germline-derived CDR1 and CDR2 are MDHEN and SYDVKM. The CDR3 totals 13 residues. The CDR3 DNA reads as TGTGCCAGCAGCGGGAATAACGACTACGAGCAGTACTTC. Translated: CASSGNNDYEQYF. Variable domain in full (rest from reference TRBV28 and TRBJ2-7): DVKVTQSSRYLVKRTGEKVFLECVQDMDHENMFWYRQDPGLGLRLIYFSYDVKMKEKGDIPEGYSVSREKKERFSLILESASTNQTSMYLCASSGNNDYEQYFGPGTRLTVT.

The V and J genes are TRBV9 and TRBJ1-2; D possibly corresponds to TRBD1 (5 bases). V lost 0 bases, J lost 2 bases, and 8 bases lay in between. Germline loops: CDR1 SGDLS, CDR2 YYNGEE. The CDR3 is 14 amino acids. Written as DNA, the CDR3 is TGTGCCAGCAGCGTAGTTTCAGGGAACTATGGCTACACCTTC. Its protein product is CASSVVSGNYGYTF.

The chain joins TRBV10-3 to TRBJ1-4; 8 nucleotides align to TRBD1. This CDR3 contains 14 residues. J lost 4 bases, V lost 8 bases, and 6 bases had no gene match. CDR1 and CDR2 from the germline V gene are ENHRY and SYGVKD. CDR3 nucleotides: TGTGCCATCGGCACAGGGGGGAGTAATGAAAAACTGTTTTTT. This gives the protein CAIGTGGSNEKLFF.

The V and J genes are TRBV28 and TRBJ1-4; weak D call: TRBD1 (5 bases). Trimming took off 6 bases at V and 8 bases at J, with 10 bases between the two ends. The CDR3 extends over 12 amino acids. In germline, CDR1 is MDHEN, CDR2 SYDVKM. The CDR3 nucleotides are TGTGCCAGCAGGGGGCTGTGGGAAAAACTGTTTTTT. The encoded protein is CASRGLWEKLFF.

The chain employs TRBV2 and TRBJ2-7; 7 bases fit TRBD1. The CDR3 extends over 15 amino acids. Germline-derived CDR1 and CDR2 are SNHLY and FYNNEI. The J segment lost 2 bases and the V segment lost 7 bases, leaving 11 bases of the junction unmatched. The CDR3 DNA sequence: TGTGCCAGCAAAAGGCCTGGTCAGGGGGCCTACGAGCAGTACTTC. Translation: CASKRPGQGAYEQYF.

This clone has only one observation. The CDR3 nucleotides are TGTGCCAGCCGGCGGGAGGGCCGAAGTACCGGGGAGCTGTTTTTT. Residues: CASRREGRSTGELFF. The rearrangement links TRBV7-2 to TRBJ2-2, with 9 bases lining up with TRBD2. Trimming took 8 bases from V and 5 from J; bases not matched to a gene: 9. The germline gives CDR1 SGHTA, CDR2 FQGNSA. The CDR3 runs 15 residues.

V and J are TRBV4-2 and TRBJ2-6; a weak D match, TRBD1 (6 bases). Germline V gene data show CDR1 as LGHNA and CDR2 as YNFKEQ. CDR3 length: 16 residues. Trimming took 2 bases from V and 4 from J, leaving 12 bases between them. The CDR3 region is CASSQKEGVGANVLTF. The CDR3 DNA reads TGTGCCAGCAGCCAAAAAGAGGGGGTAGGGGCCAACGTCCTGACTTTC.

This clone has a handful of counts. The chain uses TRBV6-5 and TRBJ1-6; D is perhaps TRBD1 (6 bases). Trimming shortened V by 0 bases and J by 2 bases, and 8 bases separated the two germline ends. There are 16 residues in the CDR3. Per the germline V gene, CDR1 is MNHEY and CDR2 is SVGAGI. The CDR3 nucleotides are TGTGCCAGCAGTTACTCAAGGGGGACCTATAATTCACCCCTCCACTTT. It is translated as CASSYSRGTYNSPLHF.

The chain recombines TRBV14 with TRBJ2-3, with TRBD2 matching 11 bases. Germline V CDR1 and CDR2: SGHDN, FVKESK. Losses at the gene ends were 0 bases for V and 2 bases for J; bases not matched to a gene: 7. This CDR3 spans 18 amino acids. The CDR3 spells CASSQDWGTSGPTDTQYF. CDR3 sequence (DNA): TGTGCCAGCAGCCAAGATTGGGGGACTAGCGGACCCACAGATACGCAGTATTTT.

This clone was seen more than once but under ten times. In DNA, the CDR3 is TGCGCCAGCAGCCAAAGCCTAGCGGGGACCTCCTACGAGCAGTACTTC. The encoded protein is CASSQSLAGTSYEQYF. The rearrangement uses TRBV4-3 and TRBJ2-7, with 9 bases that match TRBD2. The germline V gene encodes CDR1 LGHNA and CDR2 YSLEER. The CDR3 length is 16 residues. Trimming at V came to 2 bases and at J to 0 bases, leaving 5 bases not matched to a gene.

The CDR3 DNA follows: TGTGCCAGCCGGCGGGGGGGAGGGAATTCACCCCTCCACTTT. It yields the protein CASRRGGGNSPLHF. The V and J genes are TRBV28 and TRBJ1-6; a possible D gene is TRBD1 (5 bases). Per germline, CDR1 MDHEN and CDR2 SYDVKM. The V end lost 8 bases, the J end lost 7 bases, and 15 bases lay between the germline ends. The CDR3 is 14 residues long.

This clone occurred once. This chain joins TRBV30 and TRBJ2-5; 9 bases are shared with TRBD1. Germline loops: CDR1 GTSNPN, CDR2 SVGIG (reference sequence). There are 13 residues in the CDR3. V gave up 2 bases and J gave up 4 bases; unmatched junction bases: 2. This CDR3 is CAWSRGQGETQYF. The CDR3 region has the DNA TGTGCCTGGAGTAGGGGACAGGGAGAGACCCAGTACTTC.

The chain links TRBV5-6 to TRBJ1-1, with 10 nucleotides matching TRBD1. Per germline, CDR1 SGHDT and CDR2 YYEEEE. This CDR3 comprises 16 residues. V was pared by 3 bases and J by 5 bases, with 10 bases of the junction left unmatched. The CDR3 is CASSSGQGWIGTEAFF. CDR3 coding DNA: TGTGCCAGCAGCTCGGGACAGGGGTGGATCGGGACTGAAGCTTTCTTT.